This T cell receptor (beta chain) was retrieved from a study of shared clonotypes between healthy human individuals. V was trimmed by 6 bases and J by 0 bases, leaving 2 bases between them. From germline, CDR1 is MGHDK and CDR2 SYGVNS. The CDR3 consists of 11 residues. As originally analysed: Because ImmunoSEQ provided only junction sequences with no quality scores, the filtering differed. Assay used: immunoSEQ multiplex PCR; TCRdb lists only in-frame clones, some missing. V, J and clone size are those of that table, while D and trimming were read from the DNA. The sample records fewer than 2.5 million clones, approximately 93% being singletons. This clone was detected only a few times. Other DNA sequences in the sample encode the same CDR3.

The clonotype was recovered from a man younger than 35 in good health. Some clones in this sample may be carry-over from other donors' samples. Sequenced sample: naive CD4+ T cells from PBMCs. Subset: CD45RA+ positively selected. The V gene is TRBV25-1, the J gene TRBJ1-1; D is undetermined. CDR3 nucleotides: TGTGCCAGCAGCCTGAACACTGAAGCTTTCTTT. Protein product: CASSLNTEAFF.